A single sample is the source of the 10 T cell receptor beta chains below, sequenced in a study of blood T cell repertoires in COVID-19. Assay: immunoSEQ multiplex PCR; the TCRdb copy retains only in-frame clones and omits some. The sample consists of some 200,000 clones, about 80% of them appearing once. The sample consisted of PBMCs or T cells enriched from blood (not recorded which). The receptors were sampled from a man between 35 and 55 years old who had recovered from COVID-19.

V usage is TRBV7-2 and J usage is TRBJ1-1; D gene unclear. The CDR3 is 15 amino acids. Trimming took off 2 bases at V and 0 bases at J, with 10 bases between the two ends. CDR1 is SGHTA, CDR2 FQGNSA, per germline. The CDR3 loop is CASSLFEKMNTEAFF. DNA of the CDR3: TGTGCCAGCAGCTTATTTGAGAAAATGAACACTGAAGCTTTCTTT. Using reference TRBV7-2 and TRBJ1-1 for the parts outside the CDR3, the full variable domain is GAGVSQSPSNKVTEKGKDVELRCDPISGHTALYWYRQSLGQGLEFLIYFQGNSAPDKSGLPSDRFSAERTGGSVSTLTIQRTQQEDSAVYLCASSLFEKMNTEAFFGQGTRLTVV.

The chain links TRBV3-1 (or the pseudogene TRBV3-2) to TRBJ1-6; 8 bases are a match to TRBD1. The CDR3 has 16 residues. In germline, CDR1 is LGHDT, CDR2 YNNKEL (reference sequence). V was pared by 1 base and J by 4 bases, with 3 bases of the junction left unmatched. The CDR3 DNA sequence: TGTGCCAGCAGCCAAGTGGGGGACAGGTATAATTCACCCCTCCACTTT. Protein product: CASSQVGDRYNSPLHF.

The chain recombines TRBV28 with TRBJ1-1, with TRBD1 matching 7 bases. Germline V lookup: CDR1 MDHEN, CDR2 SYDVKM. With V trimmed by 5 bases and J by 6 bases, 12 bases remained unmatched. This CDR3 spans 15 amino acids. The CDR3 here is CASSTGTVLSPEAFF. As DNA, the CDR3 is TGTGCCAGCAGTACGGGGACAGTCTTGTCCCCTGAAGCTTTCTTT.

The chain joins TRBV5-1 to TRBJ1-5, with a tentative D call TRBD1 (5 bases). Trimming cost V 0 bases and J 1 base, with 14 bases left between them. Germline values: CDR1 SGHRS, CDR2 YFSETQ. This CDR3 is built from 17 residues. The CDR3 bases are TGCGCCAGCAGCTTGGGACCCCAGGGTATGAGCAATCAGCCCCAGCATTTT. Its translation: CASSLGPQGMSNQPQHF.

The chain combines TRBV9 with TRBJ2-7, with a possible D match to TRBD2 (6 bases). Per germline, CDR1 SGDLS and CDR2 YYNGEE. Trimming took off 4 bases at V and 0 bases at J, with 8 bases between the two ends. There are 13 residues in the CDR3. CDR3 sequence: CASSMGGSYEQYF. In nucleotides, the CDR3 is TGTGCCAGCAGCATGGGGGGCTCCTACGAGCAGTACTTC.

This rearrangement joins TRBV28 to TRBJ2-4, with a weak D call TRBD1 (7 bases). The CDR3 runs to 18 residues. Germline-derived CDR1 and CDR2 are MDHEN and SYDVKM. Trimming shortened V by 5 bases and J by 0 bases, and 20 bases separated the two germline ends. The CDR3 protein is CASSPFRGAGLAKNIQYF. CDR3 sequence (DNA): TGTGCCAGCAGTCCTTTCAGGGGGGCCGGGCTAGCCAAAAACATTCAGTACTTC.

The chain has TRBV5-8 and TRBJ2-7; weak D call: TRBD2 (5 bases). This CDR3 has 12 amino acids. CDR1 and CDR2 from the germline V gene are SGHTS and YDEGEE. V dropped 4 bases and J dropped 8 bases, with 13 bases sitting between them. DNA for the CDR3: TGTGCCAGCAGCGTCCGATCGGGGAAGCAGTACTTC. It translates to CASSVRSGKQYF. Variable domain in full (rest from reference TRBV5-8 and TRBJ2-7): EAGVTQSPTHLIKTRGQQATLRCSPISGHTSVYWYQQALGLGLQFLLWYDEGEERNRGNFPPRFSGRQFPNYSSELNVNALELEDSALYLCASSVRSGKQYFGPGTRLTVT.

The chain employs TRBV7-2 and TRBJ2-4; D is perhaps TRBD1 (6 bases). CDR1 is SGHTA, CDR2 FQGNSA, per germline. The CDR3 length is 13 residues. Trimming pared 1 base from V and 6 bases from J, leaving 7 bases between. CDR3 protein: CASSLEDRNIQYF. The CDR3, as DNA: TGTGCCAGCAGCTTAGAGGACAGAAACATTCAGTACTTC.

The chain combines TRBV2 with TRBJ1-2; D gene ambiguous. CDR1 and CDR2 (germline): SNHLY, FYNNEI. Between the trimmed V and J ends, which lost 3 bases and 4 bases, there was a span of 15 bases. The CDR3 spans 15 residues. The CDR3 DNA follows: TGTGCCAGCAGTGATGGGTGGAGACTTAGCTATGGCTACACCTTC. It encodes CASSDGWRLSYGYTF.

DNA of the CDR3: TGTGCCAGCAGTGATGTCGGTAGTACTGAAGCTTTCTTT. It encodes CASSDVGSTEAFF. The chain links TRBV2 to TRBJ1-1, with D hard to call. The CDR3 consists of 13 residues. Germline CDR1 and CDR2: SNHLY and FYNNEI. The V end was cut by 3 bases, the J end by 5 bases, with 10 bases between.